This T cell receptor beta chain was sequenced for a study of cytomegalovirus exposure and HLA in healthy donors. Germline loops: CDR1 SGHRS, CDR2 YFSETQ. The CDR3 sequence is 17 residues long. V was cut by 6 bases and J by 2 bases, with 23 bases left in between. The primer mix had 60 Vbeta and 13 Jbeta primers. Sequenced by immunoSEQ multiplex PCR; TCRdb stores in-frame clones only, minus some. The sample lists roughly 130,000 clones, 73% occurring once. This sequence joins TRBV5-1 and TRBJ2-5; the D gene is possibly TRBD2 (7 bases). This sequence was found in a woman aged 40 to 50 in good health and CMV-seronegative. Sequenced input: PBMCs. In DNA form, the CDR3 reads TGCGCCAGCACTTCTTCCCCGGGGGGCCTCCGGCAAGAGACCCAGTACTTC. Translation gives CASTSSPGGLRQETQYF.